The rows below give T cell receptor beta chains drawn from one sample of a study of T cell changes during pregnancy in multiple sclerosis. The table came from immunoSEQ multiplex PCR; TCRdb's copy has only in-frame clones and leaves some out. The data hold over 90,000 clones, with around 93% observed a single time. The sample consisted of peripheral blood, taken after pregnancy. These receptors all come from a female donor with multiple sclerosis, enrolled in a pregnancy study. Each CDR3 is given with its conserved first and last residue. Fields, in order: V gene, D gene, clone size, J gene, CDR3 protein, CDR3 DNA. The D gene is left open where the match is weak. The size field is filled for only some rows; it gives once, few, many or a size class.

v_gene: TRBV27
d_gene: TRBD2
abundance: -
j_gene: TRBJ2-5
CDR3aa: CASSPTRTSGETQYF
CDR3nt: TGTGCCAGCAGTCCAACCCGGACTAGCGGAGAGACCCAGTACTTC

v_gene: TRBV30
d_gene: -
abundance: -
j_gene: TRBJ2-7
CDR3aa: CAWSVNRVDEQYF
CDR3nt: TGTGCCTGGAGTGTAAACAGGGTCGACGAGCAGTACTTC

v_gene: TRBV5-4
d_gene: TRBD2
abundance: -
j_gene: TRBJ2-1
CDR3aa: CASFVAGEAYNEQFF
CDR3nt: TGTGCCAGCTTCGTAGCGGGAGAGGCCTACAATGAGCAGTTCTTC

v_gene: TRBV14
d_gene: TRBD1
abundance: -
j_gene: TRBJ2-2
CDR3aa: CASSGQGELFF
CDR3nt: TGTGCCAGCAGTGGACAGGGTGAGCTGTTTTTT

v_gene: TRBV20-1
d_gene: -
abundance: -
j_gene: TRBJ2-4
CDR3aa: CSGGEGLVQYF
CDR3nt: TGCAGTGGGGGAGAGGGACTGGTTCAGTACTTC

v_gene: TRBV28
d_gene: TRBD1
abundance: -
j_gene: TRBJ1-5
CDR3aa: CASSDRARQPQHF
CDR3nt: TGTGCCAGCTCCGACAGGGCGAGACAGCCCCAGCATTTT

v_gene: TRBV28
d_gene: -
abundance: -
j_gene: TRBJ1-2
CDR3aa: CASSLELPGYGYTF
CDR3nt: TGTGCCAGCAGTTTAGAGCTTCCAGGCTATGGCTACACCTTC

v_gene: TRBV15
d_gene: -
abundance: -
j_gene: TRBJ1-2
CDR3aa: CATSSIPRREHDGYTF
CDR3nt: TGTGCCACCAGCAGCATCCCCCGGCGGGAACACGATGGCTACACCTTC

v_gene: TRBV6-1
d_gene: -
abundance: -
j_gene: TRBJ2-1
CDR3aa: CASSETAGSSYNEQFF
CDR3nt: TGTGCCAGCAGTGAAACCGCGGGGAGCTCCTACAATGAGCAGTTCTTC

v_gene: TRBV7-9
d_gene: -
abundance: -
j_gene: TRBJ1-2
CDR3aa: CASRSRDGYTF
CDR3nt: TGTGCCAGCAGGTCCAGGGATGGCTACACCTTC

v_gene: TRBV7-9
d_gene: -
abundance: -
j_gene: TRBJ1-1
CDR3aa: CASSLDSLGGTEAFF
CDR3nt: TGTGCCAGCAGCTTAGACTCCTTGGGGGGAACTGAAGCTTTCTTT

v_gene: TRBV30
d_gene: -
abundance: few
j_gene: TRBJ1-1
CDR3aa: CAEYRVMNTEAFF
CDR3nt: TGTGCCGAATACAGGGTTATGAACACTGAAGCTTTCTTT

v_gene: TRBV9
d_gene: TRBD2
abundance: once
j_gene: TRBJ2-2
CDR3aa: CASSVGVWTSGRGDTGELFF
CDR3nt: TGTGCCAGCAGCGTGGGGGTGTGGACTAGCGGGAGAGGTGACACCGGGGAGCTGTTTTTT

v_gene: TRBV2
d_gene: TRBD1
abundance: -
j_gene: TRBJ2-2
CDR3aa: CASSDPGQGTPNTGELFF
CDR3nt: TGTGCCAGCAGTGATCCGGGACAGGGGACACCTAACACCGGGGAGCTGTTTTTT

v_gene: TRBV6-6
d_gene: -
abundance: -
j_gene: TRBJ2-7
CDR3aa: CASSYGLVDREYEQYF
CDR3nt: TGTGCCAGCAGTTACGGTTTGGTTGATAGGGAGTACGAGCAGTACTTC

v_gene: TRBV11-2
d_gene: TRBD2
abundance: -
j_gene: TRBJ2-5
CDR3aa: CASSRRTSGTQETQYF
CDR3nt: TGTGCCAGCAGCCGACGGACTAGCGGGACTCAAGAGACCCAGTACTTC

v_gene: TRBV10-1
d_gene: -
abundance: -
j_gene: TRBJ2-5
CDR3aa: CASSRLHQETQYF
CDR3nt: TGCGCCAGCAGTCGCCTACACCAAGAGACCCAGTACTTC

v_gene: TRBV29-1
d_gene: -
abundance: -
j_gene: TRBJ1-1
CDR3aa: CSVEEPPGNTEAFF
CDR3nt: TGCAGCGTTGAAGAACCCCCGGGGAACACTGAAGCTTTCTTT

v_gene: TRBV6-1
d_gene: -
abundance: -
j_gene: TRBJ2-3
CDR3aa: CASSEGGRDDTQYF
CDR3nt: TGTGCCAGCAGTGAAGGTGGGCGTGACGATACGCAGTATTTT

v_gene: TRBV27
d_gene: TRBD1
abundance: -
j_gene: TRBJ1-1
CDR3aa: CASSARDRGRGTEAFF
CDR3nt: TGTGCCAGCAGTGCACGGGACAGGGGAAGAGGAACTGAAGCTTTCTTT

v_gene: TRBV14
d_gene: TRBD1
abundance: -
j_gene: TRBJ1-1
CDR3aa: CASSQNRGFLTEAFF
CDR3nt: TGTGCCAGCAGCCAAAACAGGGGCTTTCTCACTGAAGCTTTCTTT

v_gene: TRBV7-8
d_gene: -
abundance: -
j_gene: TRBJ2-7
CDR3aa: CASSSPLDRRYEQYF
CDR3nt: TGTGCCAGCAGCTCCCCACTCGACAGGAGGTACGAGCAGTACTTC

v_gene: TRBV13
d_gene: -
abundance: -
j_gene: TRBJ1-1
CDR3aa: CASRHKRGSTEAFF
CDR3nt: TGTGCCAGCAGGCACAAAAGAGGGTCCACTGAAGCTTTCTTT

v_gene: TRBV10-3
d_gene: -
abundance: -
j_gene: TRBJ2-6
CDR3aa: CAISAGGRNSGANVLTF
CDR3nt: TGTGCCATCAGTGCTGGTGGGAGGAACTCTGGGGCCAACGTCCTGACTTTC

v_gene: TRBV7-8
d_gene: TRBD2
abundance: -
j_gene: TRBJ2-2
CDR3aa: CASTHSGRENTGELFF
CDR3nt: TGTGCCAGCACCCATAGCGGGAGGGAAAACACCGGGGAGCTGTTTTTT

v_gene: TRBV6-5
d_gene: -
abundance: -
j_gene: TRBJ1-1
CDR3aa: CASSYRQQAFF
CDR3nt: TGTGCCAGCAGTTACAGACAGCAAGCTTTCTTT

v_gene: TRBV19
d_gene: -
abundance: -
j_gene: TRBJ1-1
CDR3aa: CASNERPRDEAFF
CDR3nt: TGTGCCAGCAACGAGAGACCGAGGGATGAAGCTTTCTTT

v_gene: TRBV7-8
d_gene: TRBD2
abundance: -
j_gene: TRBJ2-7
CDR3aa: CASSAMSGSYEQYF
CDR3nt: TGTGCCAGCAGCGCGATGAGCGGGAGCTACGAGCAGTACTTC

v_gene: TRBV9
d_gene: TRBD1
abundance: -
j_gene: TRBJ2-7
CDR3aa: CASSNRDSAYEQYF
CDR3nt: TGTGCCAGCAGCAACCGGGACAGCGCCTACGAGCAGTACTTC

v_gene: TRBV12-5
d_gene: -
abundance: -
j_gene: TRBJ1-2
CDR3aa: CASGFSGDSGYTF
CDR3nt: TGTGCTAGTGGTTTCAGCGGGGATTCGGGCTACACCTTC

v_gene: TRBV4-2
d_gene: TRBD1
abundance: -
j_gene: TRBJ1-1
CDR3aa: CASSLGTANTEAFF
CDR3nt: TGTGCCAGCAGTTTAGGGACAGCGAACACTGAAGCTTTCTTT